The entry that follows covers one T cell receptor beta chain sequence. The CDR3 runs to 14 residues. Germline loops: CDR1 KGHSH, CDR2 LQKENI. V lost 0 bases and J lost 0, with 6 bases in between. The record originates from a study of blood T cell repertoires in COVID-19. Per the original methods: Reference gene primer amplification in the assay estimated nucleated cell counts. TCRdb keeps only in-frame clones here, not all; method: immunoSEQ multiplex PCR. D and trimming were read from the DNA, whereas the V and J calls and clone size are those reported in that table. The repertoire holds just over 250,000 clones, with 70% to 90% as singletons.

This clonotype was sampled from a woman aged 45 to 65 with acute or convalescent COVID-19. V usage is TRBV18 and J usage is TRBJ2-7; D ambiguous. The sequenced material came from peripheral blood. The CDR3 sequence is CASSPPSVSYEQYF. DNA for the CDR3: TGTGCCAGCTCACCACCCTCCGTCTCCTACGAGCAGTACTTC.